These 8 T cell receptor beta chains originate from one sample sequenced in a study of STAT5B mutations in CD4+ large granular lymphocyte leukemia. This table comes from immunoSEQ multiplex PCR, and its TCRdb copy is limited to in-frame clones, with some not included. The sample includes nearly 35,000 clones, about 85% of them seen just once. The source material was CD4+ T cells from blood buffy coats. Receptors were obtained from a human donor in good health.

In nucleotides, the CDR3 is TGCGCCAGCAGGCCGGACACAGGGGTAGAGACCCAGTACTTC. Protein sequence: CASRPDTGVETQYF. The chain uses TRBV5-1 and TRBJ2-5; 7 bases line up with TRBD1. V lost 5 bases, J lost 4 bases, and 8 bases stayed unmatched. The CDR3 covers 14 residues. Germline CDR1 and CDR2: SGHRS and YFSETQ. Based on the CDR3 plus reference TRBV5-1 and TRBJ2-5, the full variable domain is KAGVTQTPRYLIKTRGQQVTLSCSPISGHRSVSWYQQTPGQGLQFLFEYFSETQRNKGNFPGRFSGRQFSNSRSEMNVSTLELGDSALYLCASRPDTGVETQYFGPGTRLLVL.

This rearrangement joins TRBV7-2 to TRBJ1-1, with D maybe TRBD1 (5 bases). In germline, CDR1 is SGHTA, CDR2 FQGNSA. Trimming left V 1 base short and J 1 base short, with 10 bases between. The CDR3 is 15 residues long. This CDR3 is CASSLVGQGNTEAFF. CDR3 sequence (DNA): TGTGCCAGCAGCTTAGTTGGCCAGGGGAACACTGAAGCTTTCTTT.

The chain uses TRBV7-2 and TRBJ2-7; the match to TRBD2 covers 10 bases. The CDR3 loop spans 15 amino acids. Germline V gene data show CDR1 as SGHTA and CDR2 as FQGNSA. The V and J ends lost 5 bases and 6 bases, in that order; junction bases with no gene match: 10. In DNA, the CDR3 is TGTGCCAGCAGCCCGTCTCTAGCGGGAGATCCCGAGCAGTACTTC. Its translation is CASSPSLAGDPEQYF.

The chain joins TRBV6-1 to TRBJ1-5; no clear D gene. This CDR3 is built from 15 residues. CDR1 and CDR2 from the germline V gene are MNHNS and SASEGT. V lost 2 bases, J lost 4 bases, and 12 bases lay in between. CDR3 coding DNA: TGTGCCAGCAGTGAAACGGGCTTACCTAATCAGCCCCAGCATTTT. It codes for CASSETGLPNQPQHF.

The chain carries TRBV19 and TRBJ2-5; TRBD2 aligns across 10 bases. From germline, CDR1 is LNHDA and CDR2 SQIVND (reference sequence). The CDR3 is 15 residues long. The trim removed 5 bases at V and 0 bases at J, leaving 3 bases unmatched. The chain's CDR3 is CASSPGTSDQETQYF. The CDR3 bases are TGTGCCAGTAGTCCCGGGACTAGCGACCAAGAGACCCAGTACTTC. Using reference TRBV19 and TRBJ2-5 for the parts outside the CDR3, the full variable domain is DGGITQSPKYLFRKEGQNVTLSCEQNLNHDAMYWYRQDPGQGLRLIYYSQIVNDFQKGDIAEGYSVSREKKESFPLTVTSAQKNPTAFYLCASSPGTSDQETQYFGPGTRLLVL.

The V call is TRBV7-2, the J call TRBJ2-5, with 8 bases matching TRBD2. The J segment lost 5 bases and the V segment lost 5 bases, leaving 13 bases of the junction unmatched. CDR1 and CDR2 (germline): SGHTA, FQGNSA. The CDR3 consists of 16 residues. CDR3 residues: CASSRSGTSKGETQYF. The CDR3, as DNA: TGTGCCAGCAGCCGATCCGGGACTAGTAAGGGGGAGACCCAGTACTTC.

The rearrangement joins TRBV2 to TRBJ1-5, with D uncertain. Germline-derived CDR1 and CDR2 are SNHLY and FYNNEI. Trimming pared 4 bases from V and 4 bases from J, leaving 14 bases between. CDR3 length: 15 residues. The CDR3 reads CASSAVGSLNQPQHF. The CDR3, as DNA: TGTGCCAGCAGTGCGGTCGGTTCCCTAAATCAGCCCCAGCATTTT.

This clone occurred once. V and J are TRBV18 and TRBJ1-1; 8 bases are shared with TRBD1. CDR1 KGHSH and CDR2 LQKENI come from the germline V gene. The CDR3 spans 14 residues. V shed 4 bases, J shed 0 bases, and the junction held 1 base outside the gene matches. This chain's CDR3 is CASSQDRVNTEAFF. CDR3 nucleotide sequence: TGTGCCAGCTCACAGGACAGGGTGAACACTGAAGCTTTCTTT. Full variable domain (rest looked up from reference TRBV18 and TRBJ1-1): NAGVMQNPRHLVRRRGQEARLRCSPMKGHSHVYWYRQLPEEGLKFMVYLQKENIIDESGMPKERFSAEFPKEGPSILRIQQVVRGDSAAYFCASSQDRVNTEAFFGQGTRLTVV.